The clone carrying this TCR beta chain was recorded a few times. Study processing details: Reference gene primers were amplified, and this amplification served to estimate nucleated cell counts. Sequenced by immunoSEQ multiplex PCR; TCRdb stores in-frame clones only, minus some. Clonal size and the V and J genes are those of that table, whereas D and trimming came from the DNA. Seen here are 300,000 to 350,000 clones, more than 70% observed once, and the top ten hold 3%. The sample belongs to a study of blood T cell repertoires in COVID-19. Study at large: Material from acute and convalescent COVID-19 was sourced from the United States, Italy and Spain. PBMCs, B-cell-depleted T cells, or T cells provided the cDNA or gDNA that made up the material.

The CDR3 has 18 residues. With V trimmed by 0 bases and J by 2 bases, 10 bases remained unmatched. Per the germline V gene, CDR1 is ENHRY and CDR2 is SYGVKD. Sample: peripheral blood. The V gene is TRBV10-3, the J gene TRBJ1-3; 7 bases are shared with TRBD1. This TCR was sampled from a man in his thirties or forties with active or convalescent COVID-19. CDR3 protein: CAISESWDRTRTGNTIYF. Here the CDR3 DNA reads TGTGCCATCAGTGAGTCTTGGGACAGAACAAGGACTGGAAACACCATATATTTT.